The clone carrying this T cell receptor (beta chain) was detected only a few times. This sample was taken from a study of T cells after yellow fever vaccination. Germline CDR1 and CDR2: DFQATT and SNEGSKA (reference sequence). The length of the CDR3 is 14 residues. J gave up 0 bases and V 4 bases, and 4 bases lay outside the gene matches. TCRdb fed the 5' RACE reads into MiXCR, producing one record per CDR3 protein. The sample includes 450,000 to 650,000 distinct CDR3 sequences, 20% to 25% of them seen just once. The chain is built from TRBV20-1 and TRBJ2-7; TRBD1 matches 9 bases. The source was PBMCs, collected 20 to 25 days after the first yellow fever vaccination. This clonotype was obtained from a man between 18 and 35 years old who received the YFV17D yellow fever vaccine. The CDR3 loop is CSATRDRDSYEQYF. The CDR3 nucleotides read TGCAGTGCTACTCGGGACAGGGACTCCTACGAGCAGTACTTC.